This TCR beta chain was identified in a study of radiotherapy plus CTLA-4 blockade in lung cancer. Findings and limits, study-wide: Blood saw expansion of tumor-derived TCR clones after radiotherapy plus ipilimumab. Early clonal dynamics of blood T cells, together with interferon-beta, were reported as the best response predictor.

Sequencing used immunoSEQ multiplex PCR; TCRdb keeps in-frame clones, though not all of them. The sample has 53,000 or so clones, around nine tenths seen once. Turning to this clone: Antigen specificity is unknown.

Trimming removed 5 bases from V and 9 bases from J, with 22 bases in between. The germline gives CDR1 SEHNR, CDR2 FQNEAQ (reference sequence). CDR3 length: 15 amino acids. This receptor was taken from a human donor with non-small cell lung cancer whose response to radiotherapy plus ipilimumab could not be evaluated. The sample was peripheral blood, taken from a patient treated with radiotherapy plus ipilimumab. The chain employs TRBV7-9 and TRBJ2-5; perhaps TRBD1 as D (6 bases). CDR3 nucleotides: TGTGCCAGCAGCCTAGACCTGGGACACCCCGCGGCCCAGTACTTC. It codes for CASSLDLGHPAAQYF.